This T cell receptor (beta chain) was captured by sequencing in a study of blood T cell repertoires in COVID-19. This clone showed up just a few times. Original processing methods: Reference gene primer amplification in the assay estimated nucleated cell counts. TCRdb's copy holds only in-frame clones and misses some; the assay was immunoSEQ multiplex PCR. That table gives V, J and clone size, and the DNA gave D and trimming. The data show 60,000 to 70,000 clones, roughly 81% seen once. CDR1 is SEHNR, CDR2 FQNEAQ, per germline (reference sequence). V dropped 5 bases and J dropped 6 bases, with 8 bases sitting between them. The CDR3 contains 12 residues.

The sequence derives from an elderly man with acute or convalescent COVID-19. This chain joins TRBV7-9 and TRBJ2-1, with no clear D. Sequencing input: peripheral blood. The CDR3 DNA follows: TGTGCCAGCAGCACCCCGGGCAATGAGCAGTTCTTC. As protein: CASSTPGNEQFF.